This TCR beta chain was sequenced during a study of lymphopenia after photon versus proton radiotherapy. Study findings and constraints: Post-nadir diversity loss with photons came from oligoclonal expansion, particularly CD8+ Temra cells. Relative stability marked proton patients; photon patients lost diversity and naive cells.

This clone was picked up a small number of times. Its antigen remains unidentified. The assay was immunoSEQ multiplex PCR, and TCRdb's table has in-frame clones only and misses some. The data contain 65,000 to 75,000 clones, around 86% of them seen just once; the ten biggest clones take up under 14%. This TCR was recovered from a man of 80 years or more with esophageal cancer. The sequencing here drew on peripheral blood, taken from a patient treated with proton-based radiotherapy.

The CDR3 region is CASSLDVTGELFF. CDR3 DNA: TGTGCCAGCAGCTTGGACGTCACCGGGGAGCTGTTTTTT. The rearrangement joins TRBV11-2 to TRBJ2-2; D is undetermined. V lost 3 bases, J lost 4 bases, and 6 bases lay in between. The CDR3 length is 13 residues. Germline-derived CDR1 and CDR2 are SGHAT and FQNNGV.